This T cell receptor (beta chain) was identified during a study of blood T cell repertoires in COVID-19. In the study overall: PBMCs, B-cell-depleted T cells, or T cells were the source of the cDNA or gDNA that made up the material.

Methods used by the authors: Reference gene primer amplification in the assay estimated nucleated cell counts. Some clones are missing from TCRdb's copy, which holds only in-frame ones; the method was immunoSEQ multiplex PCR. V and J calls and clone size come straight from that table; D and trimming were deduced from the DNA. Of just over 250,000 clones detected, roughly 90% appear once; the ten largest clones hold roughly 3.9%. Germline V gives CDR1 GTSNPN, CDR2 SVGIG (reference sequence). This CDR3 is 13 amino acids long. V gave up 1 base and J gave up 6 bases, with 7 bases separating them. The clonotype originates from a man aged 60 to 69 who had recovered from COVID-19. The rearrangement links TRBV30 to TRBJ1-6; tentative D call: TRBD1 (5 bases). The sample consisted of peripheral blood. This CDR3 reads CAWSATVNSPLHF. In DNA form, the CDR3 reads TGTGCCTGGAGTGCGACAGTTAATTCACCCCTCCACTTT.